The source of this T cell receptor beta chain is a study of low-dose radiotherapy and immunotherapy resistance in tumors. Study at large: It was 1 Gy per fraction every two weeks that Cohort 2 received, adding up to 13 Gy over 26 weeks. Cyclophosphamide was given intravenously at 200 mg/m2 every two weeks, and each dose came one day before radiation and immunotherapy.

Specified time point: before trial treatment. The therapy administered to donors comprised nivolumab, ipilimumab, aspirin, low-dose cyclophosphamide and low-dose radiotherapy. This clonotype appeared many times. Alpha and beta chains were covered, as first-strand cDNA relied on TRAV- and TRBV-specific primers. A constant-region primer paired with the V-primer adapter amplified TCRs over approximately 20 PCR cycles. Isolated mRNA underwent amplification by in vitro transcription. TCRdb reprocessed the reads via MiXCR and lists one record per CDR3 protein. The sample consists of tens of thousands of distinct CDR3 sequences, 15% to 20% of them appearing once. CDR1 LNHDA and CDR2 SQIVND come from the germline V gene (reference sequence). Trimming pared 4 bases from V and 2 bases from J, leaving 12 bases between. The CDR3 spans 15 residues.

V usage is TRBV19 and J usage is TRBJ1-3; D not resolved. Sequencing was performed on PBMCs, taken before treatment. The clonotype originates from a male donor with prostate cancer. The CDR3 nucleotides read TGTGCCAGTAGTACACTCGCCAGCCCTGGAAACACCATATATTTT. Protein sequence: CASSTLASPGNTIYF.